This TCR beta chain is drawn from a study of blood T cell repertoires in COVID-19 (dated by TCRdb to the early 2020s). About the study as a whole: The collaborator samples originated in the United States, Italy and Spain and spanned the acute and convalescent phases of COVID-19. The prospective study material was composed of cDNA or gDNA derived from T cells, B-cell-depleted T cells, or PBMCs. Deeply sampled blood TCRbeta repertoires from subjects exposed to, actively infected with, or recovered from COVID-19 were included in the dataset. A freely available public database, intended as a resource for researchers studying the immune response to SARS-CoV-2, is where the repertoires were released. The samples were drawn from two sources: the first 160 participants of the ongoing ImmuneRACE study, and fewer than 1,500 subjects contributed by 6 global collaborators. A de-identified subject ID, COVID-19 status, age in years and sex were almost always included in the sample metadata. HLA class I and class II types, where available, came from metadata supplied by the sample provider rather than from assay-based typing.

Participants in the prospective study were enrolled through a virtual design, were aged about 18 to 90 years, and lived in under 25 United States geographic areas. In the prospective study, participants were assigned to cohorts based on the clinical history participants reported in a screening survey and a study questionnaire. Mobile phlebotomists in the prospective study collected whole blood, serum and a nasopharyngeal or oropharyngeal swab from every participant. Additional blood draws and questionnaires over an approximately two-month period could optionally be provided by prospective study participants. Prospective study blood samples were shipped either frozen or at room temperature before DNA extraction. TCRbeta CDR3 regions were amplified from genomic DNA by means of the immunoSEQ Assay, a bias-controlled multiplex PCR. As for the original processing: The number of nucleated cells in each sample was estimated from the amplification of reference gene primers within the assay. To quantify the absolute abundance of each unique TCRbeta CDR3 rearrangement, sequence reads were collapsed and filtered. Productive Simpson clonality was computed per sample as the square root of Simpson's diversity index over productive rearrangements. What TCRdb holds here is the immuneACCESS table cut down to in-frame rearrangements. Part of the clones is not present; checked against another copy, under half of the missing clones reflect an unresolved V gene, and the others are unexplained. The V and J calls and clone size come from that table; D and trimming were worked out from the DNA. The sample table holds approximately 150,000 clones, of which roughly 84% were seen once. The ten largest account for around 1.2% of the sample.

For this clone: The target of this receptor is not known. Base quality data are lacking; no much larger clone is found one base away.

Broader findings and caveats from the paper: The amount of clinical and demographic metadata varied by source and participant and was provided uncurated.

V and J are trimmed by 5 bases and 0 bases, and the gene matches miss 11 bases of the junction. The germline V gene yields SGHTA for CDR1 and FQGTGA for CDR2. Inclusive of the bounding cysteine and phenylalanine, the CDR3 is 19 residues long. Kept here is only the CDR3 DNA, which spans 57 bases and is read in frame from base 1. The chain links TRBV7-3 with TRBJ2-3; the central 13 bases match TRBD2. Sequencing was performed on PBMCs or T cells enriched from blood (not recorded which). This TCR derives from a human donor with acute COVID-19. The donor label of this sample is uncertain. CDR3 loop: CASSHYGLAGAASTDTQYF. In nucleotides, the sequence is TGTGCCAGCAGCCACTATGGACTAGCGGGGGCCGCTAGCACAGATACGCAGTATTTT.